This TCR beta chain was identified during a study of cytomegalovirus exposure and HLA in healthy donors. Regarding the study as a whole: Three CMV-associated chains proved CMV antigen-specific in vitro.

The PCR was carried out with 60 Vbeta primers and 13 Jbeta primers. Under the authors' procedure: It was a later analysis that counted about 80 million unique TCR beta chains, of which some 9.9 million were shared. Assay used: immunoSEQ multiplex PCR; TCRdb lists only in-frame clones, some missing. The V and J calls and the clone size are those of that table, but D and trimming were determined from the DNA. The sample has 35,000 to 45,000 clones, almost 70% seen once; the top ten hold approximately 6.1%. Per germline, CDR1 MRHNA and CDR2 SNTAGT. V lost 4 bases and J 0 bases, leaving 13 bases between the germline ends. The CDR3 totals 17 residues. Concerning this clone: Its matching antigen is unknown.

This clonotype originated in a man aged 25-40 years in good health and CMV-seronegative. The chain recombines TRBV6-4 with TRBJ2-6; D is possibly TRBD1 (6 bases). Sample: PBMCs. In DNA, the CDR3 is TGTGCCAGCAGTGCCTCGGGACAAATCTCTGGGGCCAACGTCCTGACTTTC. This codes for CASSASGQISGANVLTF.